This TCR beta chain was recovered during a study of blood T cells in healthy people across ages. Trimming removed 1 base from V and 4 bases from J, with 8 bases in between. The CDR3 runs 13 residues. From germline, CDR1 is DFQATT and CDR2 SNEGSKA (reference sequence). Total RNA extracted from each sample amounted to at least 6 micrograms. PCR was performed a second time for roughly 7 to 11 cycles using a sample-barcoded 5' primer and a J-beta primer mix. A single record per CDR3 protein comes from TCRdb applying MiXCR to the 5' RACE reads. The sample consists of about 1.4 million distinct CDR3 sequences, almost 60% of them appearing once.

Sequencing was done on a sample of blood. The receptor comes from a man aged 18 to 29 in good health. V usage is TRBV20-1 and J usage is TRBJ2-1; D unclear. CDR3 sequence: CSARVVLYNEQFF. The CDR3 DNA reads as TGCAGTGCTAGAGTAGTATTGTACAATGAGCAGTTCTTC.